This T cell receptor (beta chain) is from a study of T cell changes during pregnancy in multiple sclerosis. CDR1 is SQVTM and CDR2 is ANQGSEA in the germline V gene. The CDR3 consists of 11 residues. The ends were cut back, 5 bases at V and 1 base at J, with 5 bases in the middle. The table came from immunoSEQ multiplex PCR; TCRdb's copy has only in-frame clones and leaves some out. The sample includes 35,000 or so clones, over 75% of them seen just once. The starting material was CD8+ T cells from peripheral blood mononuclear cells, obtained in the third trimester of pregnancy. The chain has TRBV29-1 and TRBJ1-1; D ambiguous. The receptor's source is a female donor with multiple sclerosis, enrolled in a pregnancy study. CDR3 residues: CSVTRNTEAFF. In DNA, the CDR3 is TGCAGCGTTACACGGAACACTGAAGCTTTCTTT.